The 23 T cell receptor beta chains reported below all come from one sample, sequenced in a study of early T cells in non-severe SARS-CoV-2 infection. A single record per CDR3 protein comes from TCRdb applying MiXCR to the 5' RACE reads. The sample lists tens of thousands of distinct CDR3 sequences, around 5% occurring once. The sample taken for sequencing was whole blood. The receptor source for this set is an adult who was a healthcare worker with PCR-confirmed SARS-CoV-2 infection or an uninfected control (not recorded which).

The genes are TRBV20-1 and TRBJ2-3; D may correspond to TRBD1 or TRBD2 (5 bases each). The V gene lost 5 bases and the J gene lost 0 bases, with 15 bases spanning the gap. Germline CDR1 DFQATT, CDR2 SNEGSKA (reference sequence). This CDR3 contains 15 residues. CDR3 loop: CSAVRDGTSTDTQYF. CDR3 in DNA: TGCAGTGCTGTCCGGGACGGAACTAGCACAGATACGCAGTATTTT.

The CDR3, as DNA: TGTGCCAGTAGTATCGCGGGAAGCTCCTACAATGAGCAGTTCTTC. Its protein is CASSIAGSSYNEQFF. The chain carries TRBV19 and TRBJ2-1; maybe TRBD2 (6 bases). CDR1 is LNHDA, CDR2 SQIVND, per germline (reference sequence). Between the trimmed V and J ends, which lost 3 bases and 0 bases, there was a span of 9 bases. The CDR3 covers 15 residues.

This clonotype has just a few counts. The J gene is TRBJ1-1, the V gene TRBV7-3, with 7 bases lining up with TRBD1. J was trimmed by 3 bases and V by 5 bases; bases with no gene match: 3. The CDR3 totals 13 residues. Germline CDR1 and CDR2: SGHTA and FQGTGA. The CDR3 DNA follows: TGTGCCAGCAGCCCAGGGGGGTACACTGAAGCTTTCTTT. Its translation: CASSPGGYTEAFF.

V gene TRBV21-1 combines with J gene TRBJ2-7; the D call of TRBD2 is as the table states it, not checked on the DNA. TRBV21-1 is a documented pseudogene. The CDR3 contains 14 residues. In DNA, the CDR3 is TGTGCCACCACGGGAGGCATTTTCGTCTACGAGCAGTACTTC. This translates into CATTGGIFVYEQYF.

Ten or more counts support this clonotype. The chain uses TRBV28 and TRBJ2-7; D might be TRBD2 (7 bases). V was cut by 6 bases and J by 4 bases, with 16 bases left in between. CDR1 MDHEN and CDR2 SYDVKM come from the germline V gene. The length of the CDR3 is 14 residues. CDR3: CASSYTRGGYEQYF. The CDR3, as DNA: TGTGCCAGCAGCTACACTAGGGGGGGTTACGAGCAGTACTTC.

At least ten counts were recorded for this clonotype. The J gene is TRBJ2-7, the V gene TRBV6-5; the match to TRBD2 covers 8 bases. Unmatched junction bases numbered 6, after V lost 6 bases and J lost 2 bases. The CDR3 length is 14 residues. Per germline, CDR1 MNHEY and CDR2 SVGAGI. For the CDR3, the DNA is TGTGCCAGCAGCACGGGGGGGACTACCTACGAGCAGTACTTC. Its protein product is CASSTGGTTYEQYF.

This clonotype was seen only a few times. V usage is TRBV10-2 and J usage is TRBJ2-7; 8 bases fit TRBD2. CDR1 is WSHSY and CDR2 is SAAADI in the germline V gene. The CDR3 is 15 residues long. V dropped 4 bases and J dropped 5; count of bases not matched to a gene: 10. CDR3 sequence reads: CASSVGAGAPNEQYF. CDR3 nucleotides: TGCGCCAGCAGTGTTGGAGCGGGAGCACCCAACGAGCAGTACTTC.

This clonotype was counted many times. DNA for the CDR3: TGTGCTTATTGGGTCTTCGCCTCTGGGGCCAACGTCCTGACTTTC. Its translation: CAYWVFASGANVLTF. The chain links TRBV9 to TRBJ2-6; D call uncertain. Looked up from germline, CDR1 is SGDLS and CDR2 is YYNGEE. There are 15 residues in the CDR3.

A few counts support this clonotype. The CDR3 loop reads CASTPEQGTTDTQYF. The CDR3 nucleotides read TGTGCCAGCACTCCTGAACAGGGGACCACAGATACGCAGTATTTT. V usage is TRBV2 and J usage is TRBJ2-3; 7 bases match TRBD1. CDR1 is SNHLY and CDR2 is FYNNEI in the germline V gene. There are 15 residues in the CDR3. V trimming: 7 bases; J trimming: 2 bases; junction bases outside the gene matches: 9.

This clonotype came up many times. The chain recombines TRBV4-3 with TRBJ2-2; D gene unclear. The CDR3 runs to 16 residues. Germline CDR1 reads LGHNA; CDR2 reads YSLEER. Trimming removed 4 bases from V and 0 bases from J, with 12 bases in between. This CDR3 is CASSPSSSPNTGELFF. The CDR3 DNA reads TGCGCCAGCAGCCCCTCGAGCAGTCCGAACACCGGGGAGCTGTTTTTT.

V usage is TRBV2 and J usage is TRBJ2-1; TRBD1 matches 11 bases. The CDR3 totals 15 residues. With V trimmed by 6 bases and J by 5 bases, 6 bases remained unmatched. CDR1 and CDR2 (germline): SNHLY, FYNNEI. CDR3 in amino acids: CASSGQGAGDNEQFF. In DNA, the CDR3 is TGTGCCAGCAGCGGACAGGGGGCCGGGGACAATGAGCAGTTCTTC.

This clonotype was picked up many times. The chain employs TRBV7-2 and TRBJ2-3; a weak D match, TRBD2 (6 bases). Trimming stripped 6 bases from V and 0 bases from J, with 13 bases between. The CDR3 runs to 15 residues. CDR1 SGHTA and CDR2 FQGNSA come from the germline V gene. The CDR3 DNA reads as TGTGCCAGCAGTCCGGACTACCTTAGCACAGATACGCAGTATTTT. Translation: CASSPDYLSTDTQYF.

This chain connects TRBV28 to TRBJ2-1; 7 bases are a match to TRBD1. This CDR3 contains 14 residues. V lost 5 bases, J lost 9 bases, and 10 bases stayed unmatched. Germline CDR1 and CDR2: MDHEN and SYDVKM. The CDR3 DNA follows: TGTGCCAGCAGTCAGGGACAGCTCACGGGTGAGCAGTTCTTC. Translating it yields CASSQGQLTGEQFF.

This clonotype was observed at least ten times. This chain links TRBV9 with TRBJ1-2; maybe TRBD1 (6 bases). The CDR3 is made up of 16 amino acids. CDR1 and CDR2 from the germline V gene are SGDLS and YYNGEE. Trimming shortened V by 3 bases and J by 7 bases, and 22 bases separated the two germline ends. CDR3 in DNA: TGTGCCAGCAGCGCGAATCCCGCAGGGGCTTTTCGTGGCTACACCTTC. Amino acid sequence: CASSANPAGAFRGYTF.

The rearrangement uses TRBV6-2 or TRBV6-3 and TRBJ2-5, with 7 bases fitting TRBD2. Trimming took 10 bases from V and 0 from J; bases not matched to a gene: 14. The CDR3 totals 16 residues. The V gene's germline CDR1 is MNHEY and CDR2 SVGEGT. CDR3 protein: CAIAGWGTSDQETQYF. CDR3 nucleotide sequence: TGTGCCATCGCTGGGTGGGGTACTAGCGACCAAGAGACCCAGTACTTC.

This clonotype was counted at least ten times. No DNA is shown, since the ends of the CDR3 on it are uncertain; the CDR3 is the one TCRdb lists. The genes are TRBV28 and TRBJ1-3. The CDR3 is 13 residues long, ends included. CDR1 MDHEN and CDR2 SYDVKM come from the germline V gene. CDR3 amino acids: CASSFGSGNTIYF.

This chain connects TRBV7-9 to TRBJ1-2, with TRBD1 identical over 8 bases. The germline V gene encodes CDR1 SEHNR and CDR2 FQNEAQ (reference sequence). J lost 5 bases, V lost 8 bases, and 4 bases had no gene match. The CDR3 is 12 residues long. The CDR3 bases are TGTGCCAGCTCGGACAGGGTGTATGGCTACACCTTC. It specifies CASSDRVYGYTF.

This clonotype is medium-sized by share. This chain joins TRBV6-1 and TRBJ2-3; D perhaps matches TRBD1 (6 bases). V was cut by 7 bases and J by 3 bases, with 14 bases left in between. The CDR3 has 14 amino acids. The germline V gene encodes CDR1 MNHNS and CDR2 SASEGT. Here the CDR3 DNA reads TGTGCCAGCATCTTGCAGGGGTATACAGATACGCAGTATTTT. Translation gives CASILQGYTDTQYF.

There are many counts of this clonotype. The chain is built from TRBV7-2 and TRBJ1-1, with 9 bases identical to TRBD1. CDR1 and CDR2 (germline): SGHTA, FQGNSA. Trimming cost V 2 bases and J 10 bases; bases outside gene matches: 2. There are 12 residues in the CDR3. The DNA for the CDR3 is TGTGCCAGCAGCTTAATGGGACAGGGAGCTTTCTTT. As protein: CASSLMGQGAFF.

This clonotype was counted at least ten times. The chain couples TRBV13 to TRBJ2-1, with 12 bases fitting TRBD2. The CDR3 totals 17 residues. The V segment lost 3 bases and the J segment 6 bases; nucleotides outside the gene matches: 9. Germline assignment: CDR1 PRHDT and CDR2 FYEKMQ (reference sequence). The CDR3 nucleotides read TGTGCCAGCAGCTTCCCTAGCGGGAGGGCGGGAATCAATGAGCAGTTCTTC. Translated: CASSFPSGRAGINEQFF.

This clonotype was picked up many times. The V call is TRBV7-9, the J call TRBJ1-5; 9 bases are shared with TRBD1. CDR1 is SEHNR and CDR2 is FQNEAQ in the germline V gene (reference sequence). This CDR3 region has 17 residues. V gave up 0 bases and J gave up 2 bases; unmatched junction bases: 5. CDR3 DNA: TGTGCCAGCAGCTTAGCTGGGACAGGGATAGGCAATCAGCCCCAGCATTTT. This codes for CASSLAGTGIGNQPQHF.

This rearrangement joins TRBV3-1 to TRBJ2-1, with 7 bases matching TRBD2. Trimming cost V 0 bases and J 8 bases; bases outside gene matches: 7. The CDR3 length is 15 residues. CDR1 is LGHDT, CDR2 YNNKEL, per germline (reference sequence). The CDR3 loop reads CASSQEGLVFDEQFF. CDR3 nucleotides: TGTGCCAGCAGCCAAGAAGGACTAGTCTTCGATGAGCAGTTCTTC.

This clonotype has a count of ten or more. The rearrangement uses TRBV7-2 and TRBJ2-2, with D unclear. CDR3 size: 16 residues. Germline CDR1 SGHTA, CDR2 FQGNSA. V dropped 5 bases and J dropped 2 bases, with 15 bases sitting between them. The CDR3 sequence is CASSPHGRANTGELFF. As DNA, the CDR3 is TGTGCCAGCAGCCCACACGGACGGGCCAACACCGGGGAGCTGTTTTTT.